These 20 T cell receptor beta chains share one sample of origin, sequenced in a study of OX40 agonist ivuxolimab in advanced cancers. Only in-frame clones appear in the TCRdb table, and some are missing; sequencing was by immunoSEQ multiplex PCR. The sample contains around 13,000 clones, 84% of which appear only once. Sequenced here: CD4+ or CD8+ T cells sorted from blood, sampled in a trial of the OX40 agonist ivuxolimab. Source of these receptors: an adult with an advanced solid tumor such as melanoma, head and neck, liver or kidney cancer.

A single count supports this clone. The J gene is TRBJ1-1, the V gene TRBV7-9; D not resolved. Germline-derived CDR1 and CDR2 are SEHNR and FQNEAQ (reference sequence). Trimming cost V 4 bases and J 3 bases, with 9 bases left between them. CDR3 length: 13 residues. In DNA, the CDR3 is TGTGCCAGCAGCTATCAGGCCCACACTGAAGCTTTCTTT. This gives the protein CASSYQAHTEAFF.

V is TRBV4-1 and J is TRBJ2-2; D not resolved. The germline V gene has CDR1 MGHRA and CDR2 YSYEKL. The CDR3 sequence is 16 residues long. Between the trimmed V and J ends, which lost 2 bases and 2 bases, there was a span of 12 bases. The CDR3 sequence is CASSQTLGTNTGELFF. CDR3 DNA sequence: TGCGCCAGCAGCCAAACTCTGGGTACCAACACCGGGGAGCTGTTTTTT.

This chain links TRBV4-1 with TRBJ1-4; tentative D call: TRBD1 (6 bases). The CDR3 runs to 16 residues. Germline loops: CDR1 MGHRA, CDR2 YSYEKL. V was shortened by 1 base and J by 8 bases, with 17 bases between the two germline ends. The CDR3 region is CASSQVYREPSEKLFF. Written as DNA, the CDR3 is TGCGCCAGCAGCCAAGTGTACAGGGAACCTTCAGAAAAACTGTTTTTT.

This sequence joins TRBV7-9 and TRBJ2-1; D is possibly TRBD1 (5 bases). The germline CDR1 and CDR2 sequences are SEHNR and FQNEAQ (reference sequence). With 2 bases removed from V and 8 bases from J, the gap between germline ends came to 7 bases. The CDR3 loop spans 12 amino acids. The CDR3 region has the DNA TGTGCCAGCAGCTTATCCAGGGATGAGCAGTTCTTC. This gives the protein CASSLSRDEQFF.

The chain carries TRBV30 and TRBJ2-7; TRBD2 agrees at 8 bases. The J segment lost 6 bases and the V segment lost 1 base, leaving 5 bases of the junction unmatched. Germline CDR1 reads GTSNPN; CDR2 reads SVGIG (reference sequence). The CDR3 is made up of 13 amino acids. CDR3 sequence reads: CAWSAGTRGEQYF. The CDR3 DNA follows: TGTGCCTGGAGTGCCGGGACTAGAGGCGAGCAGTACTTC.

The CDR3 DNA reads TGTGCCAGCAGACCAGACAGATATAATGAAAAACTGTTTTTT. Translation gives CASRPDRYNEKLFF. The gene calls are TRBV27 and TRBJ1-4; a weak D match, TRBD1 (5 bases). Germline V gives CDR1 MNHEY, CDR2 SMNVEV (reference sequence). The germline V and J ends were trimmed by 6 bases and 4 bases, with 12 bases remaining between them. The CDR3 loop spans 14 amino acids.

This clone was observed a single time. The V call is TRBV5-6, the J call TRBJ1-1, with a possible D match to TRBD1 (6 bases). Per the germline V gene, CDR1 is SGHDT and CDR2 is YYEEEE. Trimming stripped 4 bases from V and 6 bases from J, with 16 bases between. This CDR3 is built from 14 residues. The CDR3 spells CASSPGFRGAEAFF. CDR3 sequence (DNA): TGTGCCAGCAGCCCGGGGTTTAGGGGGGCTGAAGCTTTCTTT.

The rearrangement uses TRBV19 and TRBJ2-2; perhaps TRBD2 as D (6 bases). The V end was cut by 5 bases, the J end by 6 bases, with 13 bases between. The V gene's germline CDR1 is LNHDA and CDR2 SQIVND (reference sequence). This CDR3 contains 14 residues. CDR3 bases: TGTGCCAGTAGTTGGGGAGGATCGGCCGGGGAGCTGTTTTTT. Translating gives CASSWGGSAGELFF.

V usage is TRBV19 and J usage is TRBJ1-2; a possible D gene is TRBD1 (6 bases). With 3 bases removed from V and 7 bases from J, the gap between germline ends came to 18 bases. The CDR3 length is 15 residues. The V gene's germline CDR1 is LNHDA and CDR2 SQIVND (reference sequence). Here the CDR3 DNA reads TGTGCCAGTAGTATTGAAACAGGGACACTATCTGGCTACACCTTC. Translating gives CASSIETGTLSGYTF.

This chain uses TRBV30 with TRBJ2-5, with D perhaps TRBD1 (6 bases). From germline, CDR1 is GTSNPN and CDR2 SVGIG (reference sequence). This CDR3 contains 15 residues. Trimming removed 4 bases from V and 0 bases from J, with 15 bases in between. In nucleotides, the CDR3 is TGTGCCTGGATTGGGGATCAGGGGCACCAAGAGACCCAGTACTTC. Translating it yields CAWIGDQGHQETQYF.

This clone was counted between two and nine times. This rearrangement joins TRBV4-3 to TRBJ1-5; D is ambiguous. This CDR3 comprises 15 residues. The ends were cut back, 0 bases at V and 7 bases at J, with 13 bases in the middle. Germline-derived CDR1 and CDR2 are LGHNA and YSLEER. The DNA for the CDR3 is TGCGCCAGCAGCCAAGATCTTCGAGGGAACCAGCCCCAGCATTTT. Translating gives CASSQDLRGNQPQHF.

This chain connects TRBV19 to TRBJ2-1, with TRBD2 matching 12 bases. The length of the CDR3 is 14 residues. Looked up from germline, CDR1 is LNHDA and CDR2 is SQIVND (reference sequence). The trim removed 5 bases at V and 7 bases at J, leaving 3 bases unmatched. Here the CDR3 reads CASSPSGRANEQFF. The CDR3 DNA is TGTGCCAGTAGTCCTAGCGGGAGGGCAAATGAGCAGTTCTTC.

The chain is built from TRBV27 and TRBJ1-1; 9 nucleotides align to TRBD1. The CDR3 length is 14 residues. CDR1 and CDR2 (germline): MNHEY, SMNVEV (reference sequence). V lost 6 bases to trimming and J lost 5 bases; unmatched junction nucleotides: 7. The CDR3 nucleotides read TGTGCCAGCAGCCGTAGACAGGGGGGGACTGAAGCTTTCTTT. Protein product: CASSRRQGGTEAFF.

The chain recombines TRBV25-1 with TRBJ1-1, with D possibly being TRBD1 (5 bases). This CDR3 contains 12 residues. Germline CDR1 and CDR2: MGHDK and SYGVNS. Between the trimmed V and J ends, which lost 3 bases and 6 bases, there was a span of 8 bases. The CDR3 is CASSDETAEAFF. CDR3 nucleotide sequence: TGTGCCAGCAGTGATGAGACAGCTGAAGCTTTCTTT.

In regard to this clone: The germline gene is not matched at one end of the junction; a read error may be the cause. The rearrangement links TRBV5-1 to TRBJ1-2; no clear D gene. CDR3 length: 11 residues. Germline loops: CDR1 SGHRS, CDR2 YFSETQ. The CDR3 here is CASSFGYGHTF. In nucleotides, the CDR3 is TGCGCCAGCAGCTTTGGATATGGCCACACCTTC. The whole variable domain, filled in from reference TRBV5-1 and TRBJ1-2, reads KAGVTQTPRYLIKTRGQQVTLSCSPISGHRSVSWYQQTPGQGLQFLFEYFSETQRNKGNFPGRFSGRQFSNSRSEMNVSTLELGDSALYLCASSFGYGHTFGSGTRLTVV.

The CDR3 DNA follows: TGCGCCAGCGCGCGGGAGGAGGGGGAGCTGTTTTTT. Its translation is CASAREEGELFF. The genes are TRBV4-3 and TRBJ2-2; 8 nucleotides align to TRBD2. This CDR3 spans 12 amino acids. Germline V gives CDR1 LGHNA, CDR2 YSLEER. The V gene end was trimmed by 8 bases and the J gene end by 8 bases; junction bases not matched to a gene: 4.

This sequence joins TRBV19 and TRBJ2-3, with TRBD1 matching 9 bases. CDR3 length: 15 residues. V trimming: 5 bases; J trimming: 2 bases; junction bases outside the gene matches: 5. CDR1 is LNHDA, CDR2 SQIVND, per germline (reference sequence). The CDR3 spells CASSGTGGLTDTQYF. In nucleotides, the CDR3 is TGTGCCAGTAGTGGCACAGGGGGCCTCACAGATACGCAGTATTTT.

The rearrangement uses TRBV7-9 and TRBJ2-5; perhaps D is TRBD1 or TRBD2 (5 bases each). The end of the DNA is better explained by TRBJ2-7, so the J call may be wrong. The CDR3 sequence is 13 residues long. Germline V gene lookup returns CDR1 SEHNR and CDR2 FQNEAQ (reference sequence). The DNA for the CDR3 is TGTGCCAGCAGCTCCGGGACCGACTACGAGCAGTACTTC. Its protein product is CASSSGTDYEQYF.

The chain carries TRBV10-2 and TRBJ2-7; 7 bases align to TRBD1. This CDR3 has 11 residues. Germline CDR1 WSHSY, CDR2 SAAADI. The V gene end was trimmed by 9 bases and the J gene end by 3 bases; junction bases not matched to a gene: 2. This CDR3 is CASTGVYEQYF. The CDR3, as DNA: TGCGCCAGTACAGGGGTCTACGAGCAGTACTTC.

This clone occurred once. The DNA for the CDR3 is TGTGCCACCAGCAGAGTTCCAGCCCCTAAGGGGGGCACTGAAGCTTTCTTT. It yields the protein CATSRVPAPKGGTEAFF. The V and J genes are TRBV15 and TRBJ1-1; possibly TRBD1 for D (6 bases). Trimming shortened V by 1 base and J by 4 bases, and 19 bases separated the two germline ends. CDR1 and CDR2 from the germline V gene are LNHNV and YYDKDF (reference sequence). This CDR3 has 17 residues.